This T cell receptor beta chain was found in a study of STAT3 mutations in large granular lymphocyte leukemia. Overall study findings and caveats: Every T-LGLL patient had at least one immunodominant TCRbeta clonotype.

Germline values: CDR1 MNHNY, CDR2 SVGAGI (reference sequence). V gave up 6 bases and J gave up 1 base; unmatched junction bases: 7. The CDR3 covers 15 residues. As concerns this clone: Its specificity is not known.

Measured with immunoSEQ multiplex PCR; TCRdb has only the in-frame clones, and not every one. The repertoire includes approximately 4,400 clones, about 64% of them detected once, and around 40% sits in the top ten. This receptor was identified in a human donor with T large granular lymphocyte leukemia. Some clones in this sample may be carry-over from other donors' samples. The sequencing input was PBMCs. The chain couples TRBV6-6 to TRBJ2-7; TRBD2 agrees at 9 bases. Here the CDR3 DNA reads TGTGCCAGCAGACTGCTAGCGGGGACTTCCTACGAGCAGTACTTC. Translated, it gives CASRLLAGTSYEQYF.